The 15 T cell receptor beta chains listed next were all sequenced from one sample in a study of T cells after yellow fever vaccination. TCRdb re-called the 5' RACE reads with MiXCR, one entry per CDR3 protein. The profile shows about 240,000 distinct CDR3 sequences, 6.5% to 8.5% of them singletons. The input for sequencing was CD4+ T cells sorted from PBMCs, taken 15 days after the yellow fever booster vaccination. The receptor set was obtained from a man under 40 who received the YFV17D yellow fever vaccine.

V usage is TRBV19 and J usage is TRBJ2-1; no clear D gene. V dropped 9 bases and J dropped 7 bases, with 16 bases sitting between them. This CDR3 is built from 13 residues. CDR1 and CDR2 (germline): LNHDA, SQIVND (reference sequence). The CDR3 DNA is TGTGCCAGCGGCCGAGATCGTTGGAATGAGCAGTTCTTC. Encoded protein: CASGRDRWNEQFF.

This chain connects TRBV10-2 to TRBJ2-3; D is unclear. Trimming removed 3 bases from V and 1 base from J, with 8 bases in between. This CDR3 has 14 amino acids. Looked up from germline, CDR1 is WSHSY and CDR2 is SAAADI. The CDR3 bases are TGCGCCAGCAGTGACAGGAGAGGCACAGATACGCAGTATTTT. Translation: CASSDRRGTDTQYF.

At least ten counts were recorded for this clonotype. The chain uses TRBV18 and TRBJ2-4; TRBD1 might be the D (5 bases). The germline V and J ends were trimmed by 0 bases and 8 bases, with 11 bases remaining between them. The CDR3 is made up of 14 amino acids. Germline V lookup: CDR1 KGHSH, CDR2 LQKENI. The CDR3 DNA sequence: TGTGCCAGCTCACCACCGACAGAATCAGACATTCAGTACTTC. This gives the protein CASSPPTESDIQYF.

The sample holds many counts of this clonotype. J is TRBJ1-1 and V is TRBV7-2, with 10 bases lining up with TRBD1. The junction had 6 bases not matched to a gene; V was cut back by 5 bases and J by 12 bases. Per the germline V gene, CDR1 is SGHTA and CDR2 is FQGNSA. The CDR3 totals 12 residues. CDR3 coding DNA: TGTGCCAGCAGCGTCGACAGGGGGCACACTTTCTTT. Translated, it gives CASSVDRGHTFF.

This clonotype was observed many times. This chain connects TRBV29-1 to TRBJ2-3, with no clear D. The CDR3 runs 12 residues. With 6 bases removed from V and 0 bases from J, the gap between germline ends came to 7 bases. The germline CDR1 and CDR2 sequences are SQVTM and ANQGSEA. CDR3 in amino acids: CSVTSSTDTQYF. For the CDR3, the DNA is TGCAGCGTAACATCTAGCACAGATACGCAGTATTTT.

This CDR3 reads CSVDGRGLDIQYF. For the CDR3, the DNA is TGCAGCGTTGATGGCAGGGGATTAGACATTCAGTACTTC. This rearrangement joins TRBV29-1 to TRBJ2-4, with D maybe TRBD1 (6 bases). Trimming shortened V by 3 bases and J by 8 bases, and 14 bases separated the two germline ends. CDR3 length equals 13 residues. Germline V lookup: CDR1 SQVTM, CDR2 ANQGSEA.

The J gene is TRBJ2-1, the V gene TRBV2; D not certain. In germline, CDR1 is SNHLY, CDR2 FYNNEI. This CDR3 region has 12 residues. V lost 4 bases and J lost 5, with 6 bases in between. The CDR3 loop reads CASSGPDNEQFF. The CDR3 nucleotides are TGTGCCAGCAGTGGACCCGACAATGAGCAGTTCTTC.

V usage is TRBV12-3 or TRBV12-4 and J usage is TRBJ1-6; no reliable D call. Trimming left V 3 bases short and J 6 bases short, with 9 bases between. The CDR3 sequence is 14 residues long. In DNA, the CDR3 is TGTGCCAGCAGTTTTGTACACCCTAATTCACCCCTCCACTTT. Its translation is CASSFVHPNSPLHF.

The chain joins TRBV4-3 to TRBJ2-5; D is unclear. The CDR3 extends over 14 amino acids. V was shortened by 3 bases and J by 3 bases, with 11 bases between the two germline ends. Germline V gene data show CDR1 as LGHNA and CDR2 as YSLEER. The CDR3 region is CASSQNLVEETQYF. CDR3 bases: TGCGCCAGCAGCCAGAACTTGGTAGAAGAGACCCAGTACTTC.

In its sample, this clonotype was seen many times. The genes are TRBV20-1 and TRBJ2-2; maybe TRBD1 (6 bases). The V end was cut by 6 bases, the J end by 6 bases, with 17 bases between. This CDR3 has 14 residues. Germline V gene data show CDR1 as DFQATT and CDR2 as SNEGSKA (reference sequence). In DNA, the CDR3 is TGCAGTGCCCTCCTGACAGGCTGGCCCGGGGAGCTGTTTTTT. Amino acids: CSALLTGWPGELFF.

This clonotype appeared a few times. This sequence joins TRBV12-3 or TRBV12-4 and TRBJ2-7; 7 bases are a match to TRBD2. Germline trimming cut 6 bases from V and 6 bases from J; bases unmatched to any gene: 14. This CDR3 spans 15 amino acids. CDR3 DNA: TGTGCCAGCAGCTCTCTAGCGGCAACCTTGGGCGAGCAGTACTTC. This gives the protein CASSSLAATLGEQYF.

This clonotype was found a few times. The chain joins TRBV7-9 to TRBJ2-7; TRBD2 agrees at 7 bases. Germline V gene sequence: CDR1 SEHNR, CDR2 FQNEAQ (reference sequence). This CDR3 region has 15 residues. V trimming: 5 bases; J trimming: 3 bases; junction bases outside the gene matches: 10. CDR3 coding DNA: TGTGCCAGCAGCCTACTCGGAGCGGGGATCTACGAGCAGTACTTC. It encodes CASSLLGAGIYEQYF.

Only one count was recorded for this clonotype. A read error may be the cause here, since a much bigger clone is one base away. This rearrangement joins TRBV12-3 or TRBV12-4 to TRBJ1-1, with a possible D match to TRBD1 (5 bases). There are 14 residues in the CDR3. Here the CDR3 reads CAISLQASRTEAFF. CDR3 nucleotides: TGTGCCATCAGTTTACAGGCCTCGAGGACTGAAGCTTTCTTT.

This clonotype showed up just a few times. The CDR3: CATSDRGQGADTQYF. In DNA form, the CDR3 reads TGTGCCACCAGTGATCGTGGACAGGGAGCAGATACGCAGTATTTT. The rearrangement links TRBV24-1 to TRBJ2-3; 8 bases agree with TRBD1. The ends lost 3 bases at V and 4 bases at J; junction bases unmatched: 5. CDR1 is KGHDR, CDR2 SFDVKD, per germline. CDR3 length: 15 amino acids.

This clonotype was counted at least ten times. The chain employs TRBV12-3 or TRBV12-4 and TRBJ2-4, with D unresolved. CDR3 size: 14 residues. The V end lost 5 bases, the J end lost 0 bases, and 8 bases lay between the germline ends. The CDR3 is CASSAAPAKNIQYF. The CDR3 region has the DNA TGTGCCAGCAGTGCGGCCCCAGCCAAAAACATTCAGTACTTC.